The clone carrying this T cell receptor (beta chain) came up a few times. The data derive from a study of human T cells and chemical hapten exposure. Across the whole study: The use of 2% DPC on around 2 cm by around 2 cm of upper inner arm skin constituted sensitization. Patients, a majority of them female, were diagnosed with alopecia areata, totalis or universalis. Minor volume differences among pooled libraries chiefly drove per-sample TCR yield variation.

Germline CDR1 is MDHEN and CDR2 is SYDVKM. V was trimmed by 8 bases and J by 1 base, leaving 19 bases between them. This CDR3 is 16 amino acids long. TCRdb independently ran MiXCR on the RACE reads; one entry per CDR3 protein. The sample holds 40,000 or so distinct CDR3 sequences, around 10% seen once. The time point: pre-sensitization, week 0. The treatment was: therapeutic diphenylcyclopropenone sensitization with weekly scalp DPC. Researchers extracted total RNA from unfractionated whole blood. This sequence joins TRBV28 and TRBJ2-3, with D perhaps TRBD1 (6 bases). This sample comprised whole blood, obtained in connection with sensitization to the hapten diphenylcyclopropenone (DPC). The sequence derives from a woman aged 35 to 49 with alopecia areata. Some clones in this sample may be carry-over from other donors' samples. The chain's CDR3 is CASPPVGHRGTDTQYF. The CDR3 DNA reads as TGTGCCAGCCCCCCCGTGGGACATCGTGGCACAGATACGCAGTATTTT.